The rows below give T cell receptor beta chains drawn from one sample of a study of tumor and adjacent non-tumor tissue in lung cancer. TCRdb reanalysed the multiplex PCR reads using MiXCR and keeps one entry per CDR3 protein. The sample records around 60,000 distinct CDR3 sequences, roughly two thirds being singletons. Sample: distant non-tumor lung tissue. The receptors were gathered from a man in his 70s with non-small cell lung cancer. Each CDR3 is given with its conserved first and last residue. Each record gives: CDR3 DNA, CDR3 protein, V gene, J gene, CDR3 length, clone size, D gene. A D gene is named only where the DNA matches it firmly. A clone size is listed for some rows: how often the clone was seen (once, few, many), or a class if it is expanded.

cdr3_nt: -
cdr3_aa: CASSPFGQGTNEQSF
v_call: TRBV18
j_call: TRBJ2-1
cdr3_length: 15
clone_size: -
d_call: -

cdr3_nt: TGCAGTGCTAGAGTCGACAGGGACTATGGCTACACCTTC
cdr3_aa: CSARVDRDYGYTF
v_call: TRBV20-1
j_call: TRBJ1-2
cdr3_length: 13
clone_size: few
d_call: TRBD1

cdr3_nt: TGTGCCATCAGTGATAGGGACGCCTATGGCTACACCTTC
cdr3_aa: CAISDRDAYGYTF
v_call: TRBV10-3
j_call: TRBJ1-2
cdr3_length: 13
clone_size: -
d_call: -

cdr3_nt: TGTGCCAGCAGCTGGGGGGGGGATAACCAAGAGACCCAGTACTTC
cdr3_aa: CASSWGGDNQETQYF
v_call: TRBV5-4
j_call: TRBJ2-5
cdr3_length: 15
clone_size: many
d_call: TRBD2

cdr3_nt: TGTGCCGGCCGGGACAGAAACTATGGCTACACCTTC
cdr3_aa: CAGRDRNYGYTF
v_call: TRBV6-5
j_call: TRBJ1-2
cdr3_length: 12
clone_size: many
d_call: TRBD1

cdr3_nt: TGTGCCAGCAGTTTGACAGGGGGCAATGAGCAGTTCTTC
cdr3_aa: CASSLTGGNEQFF
v_call: TRBV28
j_call: TRBJ2-1
cdr3_length: 13
clone_size: -
d_call: TRBD1

cdr3_nt: TGTATCAGCAGTTACGGGAGGGCCGGGACAGATGAGCAGTTCTTC
cdr3_aa: CISSYGRAGTDEQFF
v_call: TRBV11-1
j_call: TRBJ2-1
cdr3_length: 15
clone_size: few
d_call: -

cdr3_nt: TGTGCCAGCAGCTTTGGGGACAGGGCCGTGGCCAACGTCCTGGTTTTC
cdr3_aa: CASSFGDRAVANVLVF
v_call: TRBV12-1
j_call: TRBJ2-6
cdr3_length: 16
clone_size: -
d_call: -

cdr3_nt: TGTGCCAGCAGATCGCCAGGGAAGAATCAGCCCCAGCATTTT
cdr3_aa: CASRSPGKNQPQHF
v_call: TRBV5-6
j_call: TRBJ1-5
cdr3_length: 14
clone_size: -
d_call: -

cdr3_nt: TGCGCCAGCAGTGAGTACCCTGACGGCTCTGGAAACACCATATATTTT
cdr3_aa: CASSEYPDGSGNTIYF
v_call: TRBV10-2
j_call: TRBJ1-3
cdr3_length: 16
clone_size: many
d_call: -

cdr3_nt: TGCAGCGTTGAGTACCTCGCGAACGCCGGGGAGCTGCTTTTT
cdr3_aa: CSVEYLANAGELLF
v_call: TRBV29-1
j_call: TRBJ2-2
cdr3_length: 14
clone_size: once
d_call: -

cdr3_nt: TGTGCTAGCAGATACTCGATCTCGCGGGGGGGTCAAGGGACCCAGTACTTC
cdr3_aa: CASRYSISRGGQGTQYF
v_call: TRBV6-2/TRBV6-3
j_call: TRBJ2-5
cdr3_length: 17
clone_size: -
d_call: TRBD2

cdr3_nt: TGTGCCAGTAGCTTACCCCCTTACGTGCAGTACTTC
cdr3_aa: CASSLPPYVQYF
v_call: TRBV7-8
j_call: TRBJ2-7
cdr3_length: 12
clone_size: -
d_call: -

cdr3_nt: TGTGCCAGCAGCTGGGACGGCTACAATGAGCAGTTCTTC
cdr3_aa: CASSWDGYNEQFF
v_call: TRBV11-1
j_call: TRBJ2-1
cdr3_length: 13
clone_size: many
d_call: -

cdr3_nt: TGTGCCAGCACTTTCCCCGGGACAGCCAAAAACATTCAGTACTTC
cdr3_aa: CASTFPGTAKNIQYF
v_call: TRBV6-5
j_call: TRBJ2-4
cdr3_length: 15
clone_size: -
d_call: -

cdr3_nt: TGTGCCAGCAGCTCCCCGCTTAAGAATGAGCAGTTCTTC
cdr3_aa: CASSSPLKNEQFF
v_call: TRBV11-3
j_call: TRBJ2-1
cdr3_length: 13
clone_size: many
d_call: -

cdr3_nt: TGTGCCAACAGCTGGGACAGGGTCGTCAACTACGGCTACACCTTC
cdr3_aa: CANSWDRVVNYGYTF
v_call: TRBV14
j_call: TRBJ1-2
cdr3_length: 15
clone_size: -
d_call: TRBD1

cdr3_nt: TGTGCCAGCAGACGTCAGGGAGGGACAGATACGCAGTATTTT
cdr3_aa: CASRRQGGTDTQYF
v_call: TRBV28
j_call: TRBJ2-3
cdr3_length: 14
clone_size: few
d_call: TRBD2

cdr3_nt: TGTGCCAGCAGTTTAGCGGGGAGTTCCTACGAGCAGTACTTC
cdr3_aa: CASSLAGSSYEQYF
v_call: TRBV6-2/TRBV6-3
j_call: TRBJ2-7
cdr3_length: 14
clone_size: many
d_call: TRBD2

cdr3_nt: TGTGCCAGCAACCTCACTACCGGGTCCACGTATAATTCACCCCTCCACTTT
cdr3_aa: CASNLTTGSTYNSPLHF
v_call: TRBV6-5
j_call: TRBJ1-6
cdr3_length: 17
clone_size: once
d_call: -

cdr3_nt: TGCGCCAGCAGCTTGTCGGGCGGCGGGGAGCTGTTTTTT
cdr3_aa: CASSLSGGGELFF
v_call: TRBV5-1
j_call: TRBJ2-2
cdr3_length: 13
clone_size: -
d_call: -

cdr3_nt: TGTGCCAGCAGCTTAGGTAGCGCGGACAATGAGCAGCACTTC
cdr3_aa: CASSLGSADNEQHF
v_call: TRBV11-2
j_call: TRBJ2-1
cdr3_length: 14
clone_size: -
d_call: -